This TCR beta chain was sequenced for a study of blood T cell repertoires in COVID-19. Study-wide background: The cDNA or gDNA used as material had been derived from T cells, B-cell-depleted T cells, or PBMCs.

With V trimmed by 6 bases and J by 7 bases, 6 bases remained unmatched. Per the germline V gene, CDR1 is MNHEY and CDR2 is SVGAGI. This CDR3 comprises 13 residues. Repertoires were generated with immunoSEQ multiplex PCR, while TCRdb's copy carries only in-frame clones and drops some. The data contain about 50,000 clones, approximately 90% of them singletons. The clonotype originates from a woman of 80 years or more with acute or convalescent COVID-19. Sequencing was done on a sample of peripheral blood. The chain is built from TRBV6-5 and TRBJ2-7, with TRBD1 matching over 10 bases. Here the CDR3 reads CASRRQGAREQYF. The DNA for the CDR3 is TGTGCCAGCAGACGACAGGGGGCGAGGGAGCAGTACTTC.